This paragraph covers one T cell receptor (beta chain) sequence. Antigen: not known. Repertoires were generated with immunoSEQ multiplex PCR, while TCRdb's copy carries only in-frame clones and drops some. The repertoire consists of over 25,000 clones, with around four fifths occurring once and the leading ten covering about 3.4%. This entry is derived from a study of neoadjuvant anti-PD-1 for oral cavity cancer. Turning to the study itself: Patients without progression received a fourth nivolumab dose around day 43, then surgical resection on days 50-56. The study, taken as a whole, reports: Higher pretreatment Treg/Th17 ratios tracked higher pretreatment blood clonality.

CDR1 is ENHRY and CDR2 is SYGVKD in the germline V gene. CDR3 length: 14 amino acids. V was clipped by 4 bases and J by 4 bases, with 13 bases between them. Time point specified: after neoadjuvant nivolumab, at surgical resection. Patients had newly diagnosed, untreated stage II-IVA oral cavity squamous cell carcinoma. No culture or expansion preceded analysis of these blood cells. The receptor was derived from a person aged 40 to 85 with oral cavity squamous cell carcinoma. The source material was PBMCs, sampled after nivolumab (anti-PD-1) treatment. The chain recombines TRBV10-3 with TRBJ1-2; D may be TRBD1 (6 bases). This CDR3 reads CAISATGYAYGYTF. The DNA of the CDR3 is TGTGCCATCAGTGCGACAGGTTATGCCTATGGCTACACCTTC.